The clone carrying this T cell receptor delta chain qualifies as medium-sized. Its specificity is not known. TCRdb re-called the multiplex PCR reads through CATT. The sample lists tens of thousands of delta-chain clones, 0.9% to 1% seen once, with more than 9% in the top ten. The data were taken from a study of γδ T cells in repeated Plasmodium falciparum infection. Study-wide results and limits: Vgamma9/Vdelta2+ repertoires stayed stably polyclonal over time and infection.

Germline CDR1 and CDR2: TSWWSYY and QGS. The CDR3 is made up of 15 amino acids. The V end was cut by 4 bases, the J end by 0 bases, with 12 bases between. Bulk repertoires came from Vgamma9/Vdelta2+ or Vdelta2-negative gammadelta T cells flow-sorted from PBMC. The origin of this receptor is a pool of human donors (malaria-infected and uninfected, not separated). The chain combines TRDV1 with TRDJ1; D not resolved. The sequenced sample consisted of gamma-delta T cells from blood. The CDR3 DNA follows: TGTGCTCTTGGGGGGAGCGGAGGGAACACCGATAAACTCATCTTT. Translating it yields CALGGSGGNTDKLIF.